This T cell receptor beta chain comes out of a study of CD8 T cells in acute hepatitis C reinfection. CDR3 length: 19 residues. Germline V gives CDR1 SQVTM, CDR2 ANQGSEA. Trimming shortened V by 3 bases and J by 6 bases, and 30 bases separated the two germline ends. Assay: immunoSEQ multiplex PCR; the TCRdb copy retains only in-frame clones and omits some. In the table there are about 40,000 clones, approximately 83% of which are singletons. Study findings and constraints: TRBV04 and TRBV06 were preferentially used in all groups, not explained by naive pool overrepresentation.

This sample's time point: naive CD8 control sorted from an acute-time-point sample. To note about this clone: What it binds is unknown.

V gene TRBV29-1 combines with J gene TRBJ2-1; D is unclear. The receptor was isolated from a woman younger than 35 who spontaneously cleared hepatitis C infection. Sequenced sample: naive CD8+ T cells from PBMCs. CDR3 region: CSVEGSLEISFMRSNEQFF. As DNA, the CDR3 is TGCAGCGTTGAGGGCAGCCTTGAGATAAGTTTCATGAGAAGCAATGAGCAGTTCTTC.